The clone carrying this TCR beta chain appeared once. The target antigen is unknown. The data derive from a study of cytomegalovirus exposure and HLA in healthy donors. Study at large: The study's early data release held approximately 91 million unique TCRs from HLA-typed donors. Findings and limits, study-wide: A later analysis showed HLA-associated TCR beta chains outstripping equally common others in clonal expansion. There was a cluster of highly shared sequence variants that was likely a sequencing artifact.

The donors were healthy bone marrow donors. In the PCR, 60 Vbeta and 13 Jbeta primers were used. Clones were sequenced by immunoSEQ multiplex PCR, and TCRdb holds only the in-frame ones, with some missing. The sample lists some 200,000 clones, 70% to 80% occurring once. The CDR3 totals 15 residues. In germline, CDR1 is LNHDA, CDR2 SQIVND (reference sequence). With V trimmed by 6 bases and J by 4 bases, 7 bases remained unmatched. The rearrangement links TRBV19 to TRBJ1-2, with 11 positions matching TRBD1. The source is a woman aged 55 to 70 in good health and CMV-seropositive. The source material was PBMCs. CDR3 protein: CASRIMGQGVYGYTF. CDR3 nucleotides: TGTGCCAGTAGGATCATGGGACAGGGGGTCTATGGCTACACCTTC.